The source of this T cell receptor beta chain is a study of a mutant IDH1 vaccine in newly diagnosed glioma. Background on the study: Scheduled for weeks 1, 3, 5, 7, 11, 15, 19 and 23, eight vaccinations were given to patients. Vaccine dosing followed radiotherapy by 4-6 weeks, or accompanied temozolomide cycles. Previous care, which was radiotherapy, temozolomide, or both, most often involved both.

Time point of the sample: week 5, during vaccination. In the vaccine, a single dose held 300 ug of the mutant IDH1 20-mer peptide, along with topical imiquimod. Donor diagnoses consisted of new WHO grade 3 or 4 IDH1-mutant, ATRX-lost astrocytomas. About this clone: Antigen unknown.

TCRdb's copy holds only in-frame clones and misses some; the assay was immunoSEQ multiplex PCR. The sample comprises around 29,000 clones, around 90% of which are singletons, and 2.5% to 3.5% rests with the top ten. V was trimmed by 3 bases and J by 11 bases, leaving 22 bases between them. There are 16 residues in the CDR3. The V gene's germline CDR1 is SGHTA and CDR2 FQGNSA. The source was peripheral blood mononuclear cells (PBMCs), collected from a glioma patient whose treatment included an IDH1 peptide vaccine. J is TRBJ1-4 and V is TRBV7-2, with a weak D call TRBD1 (5 bases). The TCR comes from a woman in her 40s with glioma. Some clones in this sample may be carry-over from other donors' samples. DNA of the CDR3: TGTGCCAGCAGCTTGACATTGAGCAGGGCCTTAAGGAAACTGTTTTTT. Protein: CASSLTLSRALRKLFF.